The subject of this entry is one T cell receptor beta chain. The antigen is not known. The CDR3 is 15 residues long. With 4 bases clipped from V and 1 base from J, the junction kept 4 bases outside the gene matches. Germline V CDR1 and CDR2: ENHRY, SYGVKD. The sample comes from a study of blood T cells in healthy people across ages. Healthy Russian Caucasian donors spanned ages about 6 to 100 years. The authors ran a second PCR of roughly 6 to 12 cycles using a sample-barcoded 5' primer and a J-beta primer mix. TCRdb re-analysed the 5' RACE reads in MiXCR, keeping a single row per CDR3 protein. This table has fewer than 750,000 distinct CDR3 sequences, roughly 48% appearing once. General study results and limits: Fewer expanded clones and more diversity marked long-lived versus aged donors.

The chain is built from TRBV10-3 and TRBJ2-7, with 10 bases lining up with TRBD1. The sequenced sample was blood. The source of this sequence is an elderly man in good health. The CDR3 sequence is CAISGGQGRSYEQYF. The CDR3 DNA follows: TGTGCCATCAGTGGGGGACAGGGGAGGTCCTACGAGCAGTACTTC.